What follows are 6 T cell receptor beta chains derived from one specimen sequenced in a study of cytomegalovirus exposure and HLA in healthy donors. The PCR employed 60 Vbeta primers together with 13 Jbeta primers. Data came from immunoSEQ multiplex PCR; TCRdb stores just in-frame clones and leaves some out. The sample lists roughly 100,000 clones, over 70% occurring once. The sample comprised PBMCs. These receptors were obtained from a middle-aged man in good health and CMV-seronegative.

The V and J genes are TRBV6-6 and TRBJ1-5; tentative D call: TRBD1 (6 bases). Germline V gene data show CDR1 as MNHNY and CDR2 as SVGAGI (reference sequence). This CDR3 has 13 residues. V was shortened by 4 bases and J by 7 bases, with 11 bases between the two germline ends. The CDR3 loop is CASSFTQGQPQHF. The CDR3 DNA sequence: TGTGCCAGCAGTTTTACACAGGGACAGCCCCAGCATTTT.

The chain employs TRBV5-8 and TRBJ1-5; 10 nucleotides line up with TRBD1. Looked up from germline, CDR1 is SGHTS and CDR2 is YDEGEE. The junction had 9 bases not matched to a gene; V was cut back by 6 bases and J by 6 bases. The CDR3 sequence is 15 residues long. The CDR3 region has the DNA TGTGCCAGCACCGCCGGGACAGGGGTTTTTCAGCCCCAGCATTTT. This sequence encodes CASTAGTGVFQPQHF.

For the CDR3, the DNA is TGTGCCTCCCTGCCTGGAGTGTATGGCTACACCTTC. This translates into CASLPGVYGYTF. The rearrangement uses TRBV30 and TRBJ1-2; D is undetermined. Trimming left V 7 bases short and J 5 bases short, with 14 bases between. The CDR3 has 12 residues. Germline CDR1 and CDR2: GTSNPN and SVGIG (reference sequence).

This chain connects TRBV7-9 to TRBJ1-2; D may be TRBD1 (6 bases). The CDR3 contains 14 residues. The V gene's germline CDR1 is SEHNR and CDR2 FQNEAQ (reference sequence). The ends were cut back, 6 bases at V and 2 bases at J, with 13 bases in the middle. This chain's CDR3 is CASSSRTENYGYTF. The DNA of the CDR3 is TGTGCCAGCAGTTCCCGGACAGAGAACTATGGCTACACCTTC. The complete variable domain, with remaining parts taken from reference TRBV7-9 and TRBJ1-2, reads DTGVSQNPRHKITKRGQNVTFRCDPISEHNRLYWYRQTLGQGPEFLTYFQNEAQLEKSRLLSDRFSAERPKGSFSTLEIQRTEQGDSAMYLCASSSRTENYGYTFGSGTRLTVV.

The chain links TRBV6-5 to TRBJ2-7; 11 bases line up with TRBD1. This CDR3 contains 16 residues. The germline V gene encodes CDR1 MNHEY and CDR2 SVGAGI. J gave up 0 bases and V 0 bases, and 1 base lay outside the gene matches. CDR3 bases: TGTGCCAGCAGTTACTCCGGGACAGGGGGCTCCTACGAGCAGTACTTC. It encodes CASSYSGTGGSYEQYF.

This chain joins TRBV29-1 and TRBJ1-2; D gene unclear. V lost 6 bases and J 3 bases, leaving 11 bases between the germline ends. Per germline, CDR1 SQVTM and CDR2 ANQGSEA. The CDR3 consists of 12 residues. CDR3 nucleotides: TGCAGCGTCGTGACACTCCACTATGGCTACACCTTC. Translation gives CSVVTLHYGYTF.